The clone carrying this TCR beta chain was seen more than once but under ten times. Its antigen is as yet unknown. This sample is drawn from a study of blood T cells in healthy people across ages. The study, taken as a whole, reports: When set beside aged donors, long-lived donors presented more naive CD4+ cells and higher diversity. The recorded TCR beta diversity per million T cells decreased in a roughly linear manner with age.

Germline CDR1 and CDR2: DFQATT and SNEGSKA (reference sequence). The CDR3 is 13 residues long. The V segment lost 0 bases and the J segment 9 bases; nucleotides outside the gene matches: 6. Every sample gave at least 6 micrograms of total RNA when it was extracted. Together with a sample-barcoded 5' primer, a J-beta primer mix was included in a second PCR lasting about 6 to 11 cycles. The template-switch adaptor, which had 12 random nucleotides, put a tag on each cDNA molecule. Using its own MiXCR run on the 5' RACE reads, TCRdb lists one record per CDR3 protein. Among over a million distinct CDR3 sequences listed, approximately 42% were seen once.

The sample comprised blood. The gene calls are TRBV20-1 and TRBJ2-7; 9 positions agree with TRBD2. The source is a young woman in good health. The CDR3 bases are TGCAGTGCTAGAGACGGGACTAGCTATGGGCAGTACTTC. Translating gives CSARDGTSYGQYF.